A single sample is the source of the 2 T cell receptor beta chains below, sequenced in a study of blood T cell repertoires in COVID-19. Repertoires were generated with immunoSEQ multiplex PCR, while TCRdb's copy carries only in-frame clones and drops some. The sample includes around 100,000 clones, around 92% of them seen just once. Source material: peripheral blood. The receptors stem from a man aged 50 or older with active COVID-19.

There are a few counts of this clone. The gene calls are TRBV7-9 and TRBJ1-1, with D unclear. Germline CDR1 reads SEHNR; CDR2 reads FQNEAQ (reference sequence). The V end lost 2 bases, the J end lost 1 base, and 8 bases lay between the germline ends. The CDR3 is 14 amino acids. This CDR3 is CASSLNTKNTEAFF. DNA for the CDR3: TGTGCCAGCAGCTTAAACACCAAGAACACTGAAGCTTTCTTT. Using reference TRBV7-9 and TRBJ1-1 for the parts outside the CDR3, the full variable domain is DTGVSQNPRHKITKRGQNVTFRCDPISEHNRLYWYRQTLGQGPEFLTYFQNEAQLEKSRLLSDRFSAERPKGSFSTLEIQRTEQGDSAMYLCASSLNTKNTEAFFGQGTRLTVV.

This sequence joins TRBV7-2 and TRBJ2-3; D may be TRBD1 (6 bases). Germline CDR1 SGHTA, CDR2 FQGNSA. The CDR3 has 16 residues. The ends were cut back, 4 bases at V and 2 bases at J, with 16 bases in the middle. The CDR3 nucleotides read TGTGCCAGCAGCTCCCGTATGGGGGCCAACACAGATACGCAGTATTTT. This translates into CASSSRMGANTDTQYF.